This T cell receptor (beta chain) is from a study of T cell repertoires in cytomegalovirus infection. This clonotype was detected ten times or more. Its specificity is unknown. Findings of the study overall: Pooled public TCR beta family frequency picked out CMV carriers with the relevant HLA. It was HLA-C-restricted CMV-specific TCR beta clonotypes that dominated the response ex vivo.

Germline loops: CDR1 SGHTA, CDR2 FQGNSA. The CDR3 extends over 16 amino acids. The V end lost 1 base, the J end lost 0 bases, and 10 bases lay between the germline ends. TCRdb ran MiXCR on the reads and lists one entry per CDR3 protein. The sample gives under 500,000 distinct CDR3 sequences, 42% of which show up once; around 44% is in the top ten. This chain links TRBV7-2 with TRBJ1-3, with D possibly TRBD1 on 5 matching bases. This specimen was cultured PBMCs, taken from culture after CMV antigen stimulation. This receptor was obtained from a human donor in good health (CMV status not recorded). Some clones in this sample may be carry-over from other donors' samples. CDR3 bases: TGTGCCAGCAGCTTAGGTGGGGACCTCTCTGGAAACACCATATATTTT. It translates to CASSLGGDLSGNTIYF.